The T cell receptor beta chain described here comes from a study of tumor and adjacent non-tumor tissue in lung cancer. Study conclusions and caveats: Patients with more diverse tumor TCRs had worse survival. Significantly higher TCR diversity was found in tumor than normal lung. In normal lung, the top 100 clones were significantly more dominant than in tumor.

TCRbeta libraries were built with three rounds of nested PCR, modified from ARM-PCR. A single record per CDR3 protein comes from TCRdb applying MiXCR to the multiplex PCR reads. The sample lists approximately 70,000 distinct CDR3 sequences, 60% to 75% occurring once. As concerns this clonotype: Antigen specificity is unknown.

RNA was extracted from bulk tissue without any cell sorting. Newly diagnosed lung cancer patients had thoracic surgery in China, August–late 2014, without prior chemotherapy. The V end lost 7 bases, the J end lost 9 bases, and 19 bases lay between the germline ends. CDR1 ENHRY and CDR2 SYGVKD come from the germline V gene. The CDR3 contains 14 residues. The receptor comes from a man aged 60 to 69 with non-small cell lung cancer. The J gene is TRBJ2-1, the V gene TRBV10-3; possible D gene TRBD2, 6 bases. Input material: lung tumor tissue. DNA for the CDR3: TGTGCCATCACCCAGGGACTTGTGGGACTTGAGCAGTTCTTC. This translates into CAITQGLVGLEQFF.